Given below is one TCR beta chain in context. The record originates from a study of blood T cell repertoires in COVID-19. The CDR3 extends over 14 amino acids. Trimming pared 2 bases from V and 2 bases from J, leaving 10 bases between. Looked up from germline, CDR1 is KGHSH and CDR2 is LQKENI. Original methodology: It was from reference gene primer amplification that nucleated cell counts were estimated. This table comes from immunoSEQ multiplex PCR, and its TCRdb copy is limited to in-frame clones, with some not included. V and J calls plus clone size are reproduced from that table; the DNA served to infer D and trimming. The repertoire has hundreds of thousands of clones, approximately 87% of them found once; the top ten carry 7.5% to 9%.

The clonotype originates from a human donor in a cohort sampled during active COVID-19. The chain couples TRBV18 to TRBJ2-7; D unresolved. Input material: peripheral blood. The CDR3, as DNA: TGTGCCAGCTCACCAGCGATACCGACCTACGAGCAGTACTTC. Translation: CASSPAIPTYEQYF. The whole variable domain, filled in from reference TRBV18 and TRBJ2-7, reads NAGVMQNPRHLVRRRGQEARLRCSPMKGHSHVYWYRQLPEEGLKFMVYLQKENIIDESGMPKERFSAEFPKEGPSILRIQQVVRGDSAAYFCASSPAIPTYEQYFGPGTRLTVT.